This T cell receptor (beta chain) derives from a study of T cell responses to AZD1222 COVID-19 vaccine (dated by TCRdb to about 2021). Regarding the research as a whole: AZD1222 recipients with second doses at about 4 weeks or about 12 weeks were pooled, because spike-specific TCR depth and breadth did not differ between schedules. Trial participants were enrolled by age into subgroups of 18-55, 56-69 and 70-plus years, and roughly 160, 29 and 62 TCR-sequenced participants, respectively, were included in these subgroups. TCR sequencing was performed for 230 to 250 trial participants, of whom around 200 were given two doses of AZD1222 and 26 were given two doses of MenACWY control vaccine. Summary of the overall study and its limitations: Participants were mostly white British and included more females than males, and it was suggested by the authors that clonal diversity may have been underestimated. In the small 56-69-year group, the increase in depth fell short of significance, most likely because of low power. Epitopes outside the regions mutated in the B.1.351 and B.1.1.7 variants were reportedly recognized by nearly half of the unique spike-specific TCRs. Because no day 14 peak-response samples were available, repertoires were characterized only after the peak T cell response. The vaccine-associated CD4 TCRs covered the entire spike protein, and the dominant responses fell in regions 160-218 and 743-854. Conclusions about previously exposed vaccinees were limited because only six AZD1222 recipients were SARS-CoV-2 seropositive at baseline. After two AZD1222 doses, spike-specific TCR breadth and depth were significantly higher than at day 0 and than in MenACWY recipients.

To note about this clone: Its antigen remains unidentified. Base qualities are not at hand, and no much larger clone is one base apart.

Explained via the paper, the time point label denotes: baseline before first vaccination. The vaccinee samples were drawn from two UK trials, COV001 and COV002, one of which was a single-blind randomized controlled phase 2/3 trial testing AZD1222 (ChAdOx1 nCoV-19) in healthy adults. For TCRbeta chain sequencing, PBMC samples were collected from trial participants at day 0 and at day 28 after the second dose. The CDR3 regions of human TCRbeta chains were analyzed by immunosequencing. In the original analysis: TCRs in the repertoires were matched against a reference library of SARS-CoV-2-specific TCRs that had been generated with the MIRA antigen-specificity platform. Breadth was defined as the fraction of unique TCRs that were SARS-CoV-2-associated. Depth was defined as the fraction of total T cells that were SARS-CoV-2-associated. Using the MIRA data, each spike-specific TCR was assigned both to the spike region to which the TCR was reactive and to a CD4 or CD8 class. Log10-transformed breadth and depth values were compared by one-way ANOVA with Sidak's multiple comparisons tests. The table comes from immuneACCESS by way of TCRdb, which keeps in-frame sequences with V and J called. Part of the clones is missing from these tables; in studies checked, under half for an unresolved V gene and the rest for unknown reasons. That table supplies the V and J calls and clone size; D and trimming were determined from the DNA. The sample table lists roughly 160,000 clones, around 94% of them with a count of one. The ten largest clonotypes hold about 0.6% of the sample.

The TCR sequence derives from an adult in good health. The sequencing used peripheral blood, collected on day 0 of AZD1222 vaccination.

The encoded CDR3 is CASSWGQGAGKLFF. The sequence in DNA is TGTGCCAGCAGCTGGGGACAGGGGGCTGGAAAACTGTTTTTT. The rearrangement combines TRBV5-5 with TRBJ1-4; 12 bases in between match TRBD1. Via the germline V gene (reference sequence), CDR1 is SGHKS and CDR2 YYEKEE. V loses 3 bases at its end and J loses 10 bases; junction bases beyond the gene matches: 4. Including cysteine and phenylalanine, the CDR3 has 14 amino acids. CDR3 DNA is the only sequence kept; it has 42 bases, read in frame from the first base.